This T cell receptor (delta chain) was sequenced in a study of Vδ1+ human thymocytes. Extracted RNA was reverse transcribed into cDNA. The CDR3 regions were amplified by multiplex PCR from V-gene primers to a constant-region primer. TCRdb re-called the multiplex PCR reads with CATT. Among roughly 25,000 delta-chain clones, nearly 7.5% were seen once, and the ten largest hold around 0.91%. This CDR3 contains 12 residues. In germline, CDR1 is GEAIGNYY, CDR2 EKD. The ends were cut back, 4 bases at V and 1 base at J, with 6 bases in the middle. About this clone: Its antigen remains unknown. A much larger clone lies a single base off, so this may be a read error.

General study points: Despite high sort purity, around 19% of thymic T cell receptor delta sequences were Vdelta2. Highly polyclonal TRG and TRD repertoires with Gaussian CDR3 length distributions appeared in thymus.

J is TRDJ1 and V is TRDV2; D remains unclear. Sequencing input: Vdelta1+ gamma-delta thymocytes from the thymus. Noted subset: FACS-sorted CD3+ TCRalphabeta- TCRVdelta1+ TCRVdelta2- thymocytes. The receptor was derived from a girl less than two years old who had congenital heart surgery. The CDR3: CACESSTDKLIF. As DNA, the CDR3 is TGTGCCTGTGAGTCCAGCACCGATAAACTCATCTTT.